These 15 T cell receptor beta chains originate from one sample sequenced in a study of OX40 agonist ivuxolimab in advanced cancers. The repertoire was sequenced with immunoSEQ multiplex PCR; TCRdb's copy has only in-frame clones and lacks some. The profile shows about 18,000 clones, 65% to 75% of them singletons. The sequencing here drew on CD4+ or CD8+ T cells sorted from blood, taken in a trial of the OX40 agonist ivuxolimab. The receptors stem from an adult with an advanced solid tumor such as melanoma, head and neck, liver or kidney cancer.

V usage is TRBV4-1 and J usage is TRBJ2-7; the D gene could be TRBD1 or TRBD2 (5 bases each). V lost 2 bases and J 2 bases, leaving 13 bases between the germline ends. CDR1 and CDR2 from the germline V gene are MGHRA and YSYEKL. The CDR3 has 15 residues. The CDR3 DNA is TGCGCCAGCAGCCAAAAGACCGGGACCCCCTACGAGCAGTACTTC. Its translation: CASSQKTGTPYEQYF.

CDR3 amino acids: CAISANNPHIDRGQRTEAFF. CDR3 coding DNA: TGTGCCATCAGTGCGAACAACCCCCACATCGACAGGGGGCAGCGGACTGAAGCTTTCTTT. V usage is TRBV10-3 and J usage is TRBJ1-1; 10 bases agree with TRBD1. The CDR3 totals 20 residues. Germline V gene sequence: CDR1 ENHRY, CDR2 SYGVKD. Trimming took 4 bases from V and 5 from J; bases not matched to a gene: 22.

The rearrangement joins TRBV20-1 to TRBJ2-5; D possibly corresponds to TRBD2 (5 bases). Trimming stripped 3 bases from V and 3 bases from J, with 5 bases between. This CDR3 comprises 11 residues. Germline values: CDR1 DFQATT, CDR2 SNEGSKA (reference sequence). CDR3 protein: CSASGEETQYF. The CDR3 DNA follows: TGCAGTGCTAGCGGGGAAGAGACCCAGTACTTC.

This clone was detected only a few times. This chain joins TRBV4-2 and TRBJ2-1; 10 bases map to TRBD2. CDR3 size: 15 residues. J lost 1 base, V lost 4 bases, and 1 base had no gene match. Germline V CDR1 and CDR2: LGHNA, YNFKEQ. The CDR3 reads CASSPTSGSYNEQFF. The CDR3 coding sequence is TGTGCCAGCAGCCCGACTAGCGGGTCCTACAATGAGCAGTTCTTC.

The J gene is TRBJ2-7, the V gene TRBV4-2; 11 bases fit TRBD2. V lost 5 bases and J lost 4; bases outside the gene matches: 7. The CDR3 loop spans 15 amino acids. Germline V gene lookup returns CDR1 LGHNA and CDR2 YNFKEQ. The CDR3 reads CASSLIAGGKYEQYF. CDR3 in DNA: TGTGCCAGCAGCTTAATAGCGGGGGGGAAATACGAGCAGTACTTC.

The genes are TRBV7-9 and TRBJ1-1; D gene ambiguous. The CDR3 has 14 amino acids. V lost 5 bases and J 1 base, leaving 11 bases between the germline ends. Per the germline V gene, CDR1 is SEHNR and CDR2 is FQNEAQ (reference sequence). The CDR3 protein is CASSQFSENTEAFF. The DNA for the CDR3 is TGTGCCAGCAGCCAATTCAGTGAGAACACTGAAGCTTTCTTT.

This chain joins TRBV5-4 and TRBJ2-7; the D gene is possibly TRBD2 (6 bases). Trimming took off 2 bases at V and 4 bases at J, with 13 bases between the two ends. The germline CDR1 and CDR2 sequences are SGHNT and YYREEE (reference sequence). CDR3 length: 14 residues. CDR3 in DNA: TGTGCCAGCAGCTTCCGGACTAATCAATACGAGCAGTACTTC. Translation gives CASSFRTNQYEQYF.

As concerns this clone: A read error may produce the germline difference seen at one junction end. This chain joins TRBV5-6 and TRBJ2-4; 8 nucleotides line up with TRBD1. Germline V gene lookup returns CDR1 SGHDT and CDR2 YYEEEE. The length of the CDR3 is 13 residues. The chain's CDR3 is CASSLGVGRGPDF. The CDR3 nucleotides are TGTGCCAGCAGCTTGGGTGTTGGCAGGGGGCCAGACTTC.

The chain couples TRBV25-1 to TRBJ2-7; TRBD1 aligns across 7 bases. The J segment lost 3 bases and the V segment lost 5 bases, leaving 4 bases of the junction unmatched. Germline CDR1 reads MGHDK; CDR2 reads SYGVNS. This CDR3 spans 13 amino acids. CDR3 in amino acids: CASSTHRGYEQYF. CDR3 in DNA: TGTGCCAGCAGTACTCACAGGGGCTACGAGCAGTACTTC.

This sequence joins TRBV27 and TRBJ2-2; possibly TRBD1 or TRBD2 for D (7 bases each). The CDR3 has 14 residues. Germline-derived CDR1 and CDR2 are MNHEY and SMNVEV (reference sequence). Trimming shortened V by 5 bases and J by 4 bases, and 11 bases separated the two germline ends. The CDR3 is CASSGGDSTGELFF. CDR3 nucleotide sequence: TGTGCCAGCAGTGGGGGGGACAGCACCGGGGAGCTGTTTTTT.

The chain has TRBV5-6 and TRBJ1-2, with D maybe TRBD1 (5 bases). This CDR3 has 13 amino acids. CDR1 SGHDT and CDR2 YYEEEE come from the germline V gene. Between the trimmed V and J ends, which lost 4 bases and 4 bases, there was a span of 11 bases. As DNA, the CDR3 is TGTGCCAGCAGCCCTGGTGGGACCTATGGCTACACCTTC. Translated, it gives CASSPGGTYGYTF. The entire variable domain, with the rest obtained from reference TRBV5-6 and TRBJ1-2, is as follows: DAGVTQSPTHLIKTRGQQVTLRCSPKSGHDTVSWYQQALGQGPQFIFQYYEEEERQRGNFPDRFSGHQFPNYSSELNVNALLLGDSALYLCASSPGGTYGYTFGSGTRLTVV.

The CDR3 DNA sequence: TGTGCCAGCAGCCGGGGGGGCTCCCCCTACGAGCAGTACTTC. It is translated as CASSRGGSPYEQYF. The chain uses TRBV9 and TRBJ2-7, with 8 bases that match TRBD2. J was trimmed by 2 bases and V by 4 bases; bases with no gene match: 5. Germline V lookup: CDR1 SGDLS, CDR2 YYNGEE. The CDR3 is 14 amino acids.

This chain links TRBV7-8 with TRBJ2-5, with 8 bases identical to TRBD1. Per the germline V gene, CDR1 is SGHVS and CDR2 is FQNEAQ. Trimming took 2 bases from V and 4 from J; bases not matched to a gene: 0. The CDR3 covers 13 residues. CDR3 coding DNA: TGTGCCAGCAGCTTACAGGGGGCAGAGACCCAGTACTTC. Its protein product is CASSLQGAETQYF.

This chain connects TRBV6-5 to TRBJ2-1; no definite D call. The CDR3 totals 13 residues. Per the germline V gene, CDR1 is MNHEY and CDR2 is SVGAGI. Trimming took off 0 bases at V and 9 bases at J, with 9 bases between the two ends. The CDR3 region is CASSYSGLIEQFF. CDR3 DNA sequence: TGTGCCAGCAGTTACTCAGGGTTGATTGAGCAGTTCTTC.

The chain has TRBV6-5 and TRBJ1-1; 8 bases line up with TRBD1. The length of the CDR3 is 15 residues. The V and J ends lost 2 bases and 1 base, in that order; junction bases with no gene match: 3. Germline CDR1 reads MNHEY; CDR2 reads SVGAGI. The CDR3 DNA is TGTGCCAGCAGTTACGGAGGACAGGGGAACACTGAAGCTTTCTTT. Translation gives CASSYGGQGNTEAFF.